This TCR beta chain is from a study of CD8 T cells in Susac syndrome. CDR3 length equals 16 residues. V dropped 6 bases and J dropped 1; count of bases not matched to a gene: 9. From blood CD8+ and CD4+ T cells, TCR beta sequences were generated. The RNA, 0.5 to 1 ug, was put through reverse transcription using random hexamers. TCRdb reprocessed the immunoSEQ multiplex PCR reads via MiXCR and lists one record per CDR3 protein. This sample has about 300,000 distinct CDR3 sequences, with about 82% found just once. The receptor's source is a human donor with multiple sclerosis. The sample consisted of CD8+ T cells from PBMCs. The gene calls are TRBV23-1 and TRBJ1-5, with 7 bases lining up with TRBD1. TRBV23-1 is placed among ORFs of uncertain function. The CDR3 spells CASSLRQGASNQPQHF. As DNA, the CDR3 is TGCGCCAGCAGCCTCCGACAGGGAGCGAGCAATCAGCCCCAGCATTTT.